The following is a T cell receptor (beta chain) sequence with its context. Its antigen is currently not known. Base qualities are missing; no much larger clone stands one base away. This specimen belongs to a study of beta chain features in type 1 diabetes (dated 2018 in TCRdb). The study in broad terms: No differences in mean age, gender distribution, total cell number or subset yield were found between patients and healthy donors. Regulatory and stem cell-like memory subsets were obtained from only 8 patients and about eight healthy donors, while naive and central memory subsets were obtained from all 28 donors. A total of about 110 million sorted cells were examined across all samples, and the number of cells per subset was strongly correlated with RNA yield. In the study, recently diagnosed type 1 diabetes patients and matched healthy donors were compared on the TCRB repertoires of their sorted circulating CD4+ T cell subsets.

Results and caveats for the whole study, not just this receptor: Type 1 diabetes patients showed a moderate but significant shortening of TCRB CDR3 length in all four CD4+ subsets. HLA sub-analyses involved small numbers of individuals, so any influence of HLA type on TCRB rearrangement remained unresolved. Because cDNA rather than genomic DNA was sequenced, highly expressing activated cells could have been over-represented, although no difference in activation and CD3 levels was found between groups. Patients with type 1 diabetes made fewer insertions and deleted more nucleotides at VDJ recombination sites, implying thymic rearrangement abnormalities. Shorter templates might have been favored by PCR, but patient and control samples were amplified and corrected together, so both groups would have been affected equally by any skew. Naive, central memory and regulatory TCRB repertoires appeared to be more similar among patients than among healthy donors.

From cysteine to phenylalanine, the CDR3 is 14 amino acids long. The kept DNA is CDR3 alone, 42 bases in frame from the first base. Looking up the germline V gene (reference sequence) yields CDR1 LNHDA and CDR2 SQIVND. V lost 5 bases and J lost 4 bases, and the count of bases not matched to a germline gene is 6. From each donor, a single peripheral blood sample of about 100 mL on average was drawn into heparinised tubes. A BD FACSAria II was used to sort naive, central memory, regulatory and stem cell-like memory CD4+ T cells with a panel that included CD45RO, CCR7, CD25, CD127, CD95 and CD27. A purity above 95% was achieved for all sorted populations. PBMCs were isolated immediately by Lymphoprep density gradient centrifugation and stained directly without culture. So that batch effects would be minimized, each experiment stained and sorted samples in pairs, pairing one healthy donor with one patient.

The High Capacity cDNA Reverse Transcription Kit was used to reverse transcribe all of the isolated RNA, meaning that expressed TCRB transcripts were what got sequenced. Deep immunoSEQ sequencing was applied to naive, central memory and regulatory T cell samples, giving an average of roughly 3.3 million total reads per sample. Sorted cells were lysed in RLT buffer and RNA was extracted with DNase-treated RNeasy Micro or Mini kits, depending on cell number. Each cell subset was processed on its own to prevent cross-contamination, while patient and healthy donor samples were processed together. The immunoSEQ multiplex PCR was used to amplify TCRB sequences from cDNA, generating 87-bp fragments that spanned the CDR3 region. Sequencing of the amplicons was done on the Illumina HiSeq platform. Under the source paper's analysis protocol: PCR bias was corrected computationally using synthetic template baselines, and reads within Hamming distance 2 were collapsed, with unmergeable singletons discarded. Reads were aligned against IMGT to assign V, D and J genes, CDR3 length and insertions or deletions at six rearrangement sites. Within each subset, clonotype counts were normalized to sorted cell number, after which true diversity and Gini coefficients were computed with the tcR R package. Repertoire sharing was quantified using the overlap coefficient calculated on TCRB nucleotide sequences. Out-of-frame TCRB sequences from naive cells were analyzed as a proxy for the pre-selection repertoire. Sourced from immuneACCESS, this table was stored by TCRdb with only in-frame sequences that have V and J called. A share of the clones is absent; for the studies checked, an unresolved V gene accounts for under half, and the remainder has no known explanation. V, J and clone size were drawn from that table, and D and trimming were deduced from the DNA. The sample table lists 250,000 to 300,000 clones, roughly an eighth of them with a count of one. The ten largest clones add up to under 0.02% of the sample.

The chain is assembled from TRBV19 and TRBJ1-2; 8 bases in between match TRBD1. Sequencing input: naive CD4+ T cells from blood. The label giving this sample's cell subset or site can be read as: true naive CD4+ T cells. This receptor was taken from a young man with type 1 diabetes. The CDR3 reads CASSAPGQVYGYTF. Here is the DNA: TGTGCCAGTAGTGCGCCGGGACAGGTCTATGGCTACACCTTC.